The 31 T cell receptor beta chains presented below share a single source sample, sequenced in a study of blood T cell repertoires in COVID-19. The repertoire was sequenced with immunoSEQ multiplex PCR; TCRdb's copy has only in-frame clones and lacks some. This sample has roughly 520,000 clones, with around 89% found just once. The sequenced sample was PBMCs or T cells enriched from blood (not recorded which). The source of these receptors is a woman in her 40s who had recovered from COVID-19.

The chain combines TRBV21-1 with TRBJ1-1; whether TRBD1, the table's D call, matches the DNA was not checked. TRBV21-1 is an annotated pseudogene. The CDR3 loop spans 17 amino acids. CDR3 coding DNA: TGTGCCAGCAGCCAAGCCCCCCTCAGGGGGCGCGGCACTGAAGCTTTCTTT. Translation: CASSQAPLRGRGTEAFF.

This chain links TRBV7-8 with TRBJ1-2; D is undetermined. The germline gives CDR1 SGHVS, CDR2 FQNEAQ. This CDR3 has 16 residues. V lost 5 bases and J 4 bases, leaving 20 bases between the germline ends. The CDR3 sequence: CASSKRAGSRLYGYTF. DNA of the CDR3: TGTGCCAGCAGCAAAAGAGCGGGGTCAAGGCTCTATGGCTACACCTTC.

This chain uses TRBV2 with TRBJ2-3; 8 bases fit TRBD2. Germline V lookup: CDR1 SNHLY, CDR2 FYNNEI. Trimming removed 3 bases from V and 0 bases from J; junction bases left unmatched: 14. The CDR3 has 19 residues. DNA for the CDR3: TGTGCCAGCAGTGATGCGGTCGAACGGGAGGGCCAAAGCACAGATACGCAGTATTTT. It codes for CASSDAVEREGQSTDTQYF.

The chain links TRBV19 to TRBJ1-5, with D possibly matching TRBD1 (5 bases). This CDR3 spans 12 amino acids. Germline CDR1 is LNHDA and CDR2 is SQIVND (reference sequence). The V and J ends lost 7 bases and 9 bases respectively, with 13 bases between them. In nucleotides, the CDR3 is TGTGCCAGTATTACAGGTCGCGGGCCCCAGCATTTT. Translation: CASITGRGPQHF. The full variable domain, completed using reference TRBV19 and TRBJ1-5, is DGGITQSPKYLFRKEGQNVTLSCEQNLNHDAMYWYRQDPGQGLRLIYYSQIVNDFQKGDIAEGYSVSREKKESFPLTVTSAQKNPTAFYLCASITGRGPQHFGDGTRLSIL.

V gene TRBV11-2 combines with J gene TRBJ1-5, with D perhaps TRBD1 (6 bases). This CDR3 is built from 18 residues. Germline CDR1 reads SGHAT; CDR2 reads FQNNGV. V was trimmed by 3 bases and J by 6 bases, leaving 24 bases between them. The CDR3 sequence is CASSFYRAAHLAGQPQHF. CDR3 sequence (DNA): TGTGCCAGCAGCTTTTACAGGGCAGCACACCTAGCGGGTCAGCCCCAGCATTTT.

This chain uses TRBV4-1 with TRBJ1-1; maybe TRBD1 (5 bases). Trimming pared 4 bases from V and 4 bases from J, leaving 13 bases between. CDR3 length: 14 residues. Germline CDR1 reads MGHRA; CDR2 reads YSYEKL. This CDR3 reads CASSLGGDFTEAFF. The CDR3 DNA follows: TGCGCCAGCAGCCTAGGAGGGGACTTCACTGAAGCTTTCTTT.

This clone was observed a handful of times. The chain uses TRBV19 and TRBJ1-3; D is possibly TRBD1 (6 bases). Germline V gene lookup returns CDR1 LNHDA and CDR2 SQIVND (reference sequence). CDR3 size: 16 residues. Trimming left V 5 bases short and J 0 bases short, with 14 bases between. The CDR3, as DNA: TGTGCCAGTAGTCTGGGGGCGGCTTTCTCTGGAAACACCATATATTTT. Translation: CASSLGAAFSGNTIYF.

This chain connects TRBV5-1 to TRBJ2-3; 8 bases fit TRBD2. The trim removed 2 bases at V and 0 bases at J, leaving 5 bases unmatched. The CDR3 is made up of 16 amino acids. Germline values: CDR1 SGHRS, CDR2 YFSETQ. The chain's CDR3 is CASSFGAGVSTDTQYF. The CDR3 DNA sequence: TGCGCCAGCAGCTTCGGAGCGGGAGTGAGCACAGATACGCAGTATTTT.

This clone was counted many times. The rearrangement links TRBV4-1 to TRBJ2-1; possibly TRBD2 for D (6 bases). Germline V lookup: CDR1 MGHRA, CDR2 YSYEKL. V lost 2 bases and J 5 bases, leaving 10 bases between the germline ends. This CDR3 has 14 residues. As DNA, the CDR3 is TGCGCCAGCAGCCAACTAGCGCAGAACAATGAGCAGTTCTTC. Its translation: CASSQLAQNNEQFF.

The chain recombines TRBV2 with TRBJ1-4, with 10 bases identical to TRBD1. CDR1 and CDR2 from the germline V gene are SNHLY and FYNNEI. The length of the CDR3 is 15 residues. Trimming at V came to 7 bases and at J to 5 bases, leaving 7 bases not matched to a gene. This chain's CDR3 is CASNIPGQGNEKLFF. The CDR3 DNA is TGTGCCAGCAATATACCGGGACAGGGGAATGAAAAACTGTTTTTT.

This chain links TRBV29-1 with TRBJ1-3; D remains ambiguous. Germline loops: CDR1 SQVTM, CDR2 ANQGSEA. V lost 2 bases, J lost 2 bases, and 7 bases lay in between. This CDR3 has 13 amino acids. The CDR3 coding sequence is TGCAGCGTTGAAAAACAAGCTGGAAACACCATATATTTT. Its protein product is CSVEKQAGNTIYF. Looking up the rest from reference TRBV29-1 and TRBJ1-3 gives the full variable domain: SAVISQKPSRDICQRGTSLTIQCQVDSQVTMMFWYRQQPGQSLTLIATANQGSEATYESGFVIDKFPISRPNLTFSTLTVSNMSPEDSSIYLCSVEKQAGNTIYFGEGSWLTVV.

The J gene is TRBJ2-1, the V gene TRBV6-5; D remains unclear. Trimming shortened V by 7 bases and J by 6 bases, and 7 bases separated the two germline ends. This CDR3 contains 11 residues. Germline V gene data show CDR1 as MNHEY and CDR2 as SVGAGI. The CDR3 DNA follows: TGTGCCAGCACCCACGGCAATGAGCAGTTCTTC. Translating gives CASTHGNEQFF.

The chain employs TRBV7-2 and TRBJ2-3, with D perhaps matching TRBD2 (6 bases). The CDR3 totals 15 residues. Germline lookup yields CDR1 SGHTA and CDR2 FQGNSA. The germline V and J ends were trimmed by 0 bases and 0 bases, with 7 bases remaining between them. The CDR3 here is CASSLAGLSTDTQYF. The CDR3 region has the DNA TGTGCCAGCAGCTTAGCGGGACTCAGCACAGATACGCAGTATTTT. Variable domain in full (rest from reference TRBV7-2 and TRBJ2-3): GAGVSQSPSNKVTEKGKDVELRCDPISGHTALYWYRQSLGQGLEFLIYFQGNSAPDKSGLPSDRFSAERTGGSVSTLTIQRTQQEDSAVYLCASSLAGLSTDTQYFGPGTRLTVL.

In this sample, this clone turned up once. DNA of the CDR3: TGTGCCAGTAGTCCGTACAGGGGCGATGAGCAGTTCTTC. Encoded protein: CASSPYRGDEQFF. The chain employs TRBV19 and TRBJ2-1; 7 bases fit TRBD1. V lost 5 bases to trimming and J lost 8 bases; unmatched junction nucleotides: 6. The CDR3 spans 13 residues. Per germline, CDR1 LNHDA and CDR2 SQIVND (reference sequence).

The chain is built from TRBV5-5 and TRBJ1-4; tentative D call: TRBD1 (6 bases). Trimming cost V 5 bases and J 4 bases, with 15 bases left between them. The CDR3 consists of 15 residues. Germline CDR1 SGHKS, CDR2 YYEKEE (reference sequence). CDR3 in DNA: TGTGCCAGCAGTTATCAACAGGGCCTTAATGAAAAACTGTTTTTT. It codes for CASSYQQGLNEKLFF.

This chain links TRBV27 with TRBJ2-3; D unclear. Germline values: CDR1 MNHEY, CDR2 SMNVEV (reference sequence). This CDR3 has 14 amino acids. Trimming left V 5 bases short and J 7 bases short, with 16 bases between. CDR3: CASSRVPLTNTQYF. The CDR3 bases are TGTGCCAGCAGTCGGGTCCCGCTCACGAATACGCAGTATTTT.

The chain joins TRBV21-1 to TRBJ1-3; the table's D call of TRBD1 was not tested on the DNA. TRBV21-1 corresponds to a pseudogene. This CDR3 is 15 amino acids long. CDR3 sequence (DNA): TGTGCCAGCAGCCGACGACAGTGCTCTGGAAACACCATATATTTT. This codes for CASSRRQCSGNTIYF.

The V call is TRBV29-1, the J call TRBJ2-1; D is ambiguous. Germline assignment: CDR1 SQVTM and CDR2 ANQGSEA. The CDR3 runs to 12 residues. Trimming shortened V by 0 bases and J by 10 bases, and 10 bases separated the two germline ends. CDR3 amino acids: CSVEDPPTEQFF. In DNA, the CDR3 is TGCAGCGTTGAAGACCCTCCTACGGAGCAGTTCTTC.

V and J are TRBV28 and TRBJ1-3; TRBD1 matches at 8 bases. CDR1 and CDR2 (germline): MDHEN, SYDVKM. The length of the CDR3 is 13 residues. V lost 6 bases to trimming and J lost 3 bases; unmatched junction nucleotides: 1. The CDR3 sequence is CASRTGVGNTIYF. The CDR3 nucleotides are TGTGCCAGCAGGACAGGGGTTGGAAACACCATATATTTT.

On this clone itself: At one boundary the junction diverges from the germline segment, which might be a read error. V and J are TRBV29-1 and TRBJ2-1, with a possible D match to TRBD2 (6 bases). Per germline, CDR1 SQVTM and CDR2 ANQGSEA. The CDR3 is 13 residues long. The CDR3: CSIDVSGYNEQFF. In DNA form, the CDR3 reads TGCAGCATTGACGTTAGCGGTTACAATGAGCAGTTCTTC.

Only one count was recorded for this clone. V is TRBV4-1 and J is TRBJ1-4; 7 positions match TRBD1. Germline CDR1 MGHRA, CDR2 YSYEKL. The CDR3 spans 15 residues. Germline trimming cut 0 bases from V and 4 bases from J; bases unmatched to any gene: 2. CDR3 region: CASSQEGQVNEKLFF. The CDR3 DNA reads TGCGCCAGCAGCCAAGAAGGACAGGTTAATGAAAAACTGTTTTTT.

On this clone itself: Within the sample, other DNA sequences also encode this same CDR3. CDR3 sequence: CASSLRGNYGYTF. Written as DNA, the CDR3 is TGTGCCAGCAGCTTGCGGGGAAACTATGGCTACACCTTC. The chain has TRBV5-4 and TRBJ1-2; D is undetermined. The CDR3 consists of 13 residues. V lost 1 base and J 2 bases, leaving 6 bases between the germline ends. In germline, CDR1 is SGHNT, CDR2 YYREEE (reference sequence).

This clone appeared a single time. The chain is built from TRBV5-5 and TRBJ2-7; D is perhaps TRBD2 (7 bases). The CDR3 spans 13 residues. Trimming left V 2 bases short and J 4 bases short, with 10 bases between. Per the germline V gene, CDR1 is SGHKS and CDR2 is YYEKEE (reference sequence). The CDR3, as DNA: TGTGCCAGCAGCTTAAGCGGGACATACGAGCAGTACTTC. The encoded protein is CASSLSGTYEQYF.

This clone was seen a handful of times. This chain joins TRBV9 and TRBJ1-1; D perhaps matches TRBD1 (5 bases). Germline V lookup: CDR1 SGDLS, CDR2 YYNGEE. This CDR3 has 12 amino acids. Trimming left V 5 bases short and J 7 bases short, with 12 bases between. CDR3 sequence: CASSGEGYEAFF. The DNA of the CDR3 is TGTGCCAGCAGTGGGGAGGGGTATGAAGCTTTCTTT. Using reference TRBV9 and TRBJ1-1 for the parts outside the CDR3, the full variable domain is DSGVTQTPKHLITATGQRVTLRCSPRSGDLSVYWYQQSLDQGLQFLIQYYNGEERAKGNILERFSAQQFPDLHSELNLSSLELGDSALYFCASSGEGYEAFFGQGTRLTVV.

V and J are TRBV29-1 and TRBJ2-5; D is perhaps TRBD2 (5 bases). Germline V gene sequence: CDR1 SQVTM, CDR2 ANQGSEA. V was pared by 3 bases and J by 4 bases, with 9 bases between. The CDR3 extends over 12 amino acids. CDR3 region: CSVDPEGETQYF. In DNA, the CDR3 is TGCAGCGTTGATCCCGAGGGAGAGACCCAGTACTTC.

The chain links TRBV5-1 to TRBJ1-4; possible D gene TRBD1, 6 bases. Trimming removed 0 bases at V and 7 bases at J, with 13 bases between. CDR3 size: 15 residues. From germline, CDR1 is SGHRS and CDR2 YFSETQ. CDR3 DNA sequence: TGCGCCAGCAGCTTGGAGGGGGTCCGTGGTGAAAAACTGTTTTTT. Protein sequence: CASSLEGVRGEKLFF. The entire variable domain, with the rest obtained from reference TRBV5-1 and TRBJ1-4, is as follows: KAGVTQTPRYLIKTRGQQVTLSCSPISGHRSVSWYQQTPGQGLQFLFEYFSETQRNKGNFPGRFSGRQFSNSRSEMNVSTLELGDSALYLCASSLEGVRGEKLFFGSGTQLSVL.

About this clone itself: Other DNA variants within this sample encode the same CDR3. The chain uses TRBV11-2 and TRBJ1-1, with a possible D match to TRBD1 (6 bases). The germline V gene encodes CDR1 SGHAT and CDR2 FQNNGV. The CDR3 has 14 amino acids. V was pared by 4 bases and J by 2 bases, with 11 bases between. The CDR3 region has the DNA TGTGCCAGCAGCTCCATCAGGGGTAACACTGAAGCTTTCTTT. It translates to CASSSIRGNTEAFF.

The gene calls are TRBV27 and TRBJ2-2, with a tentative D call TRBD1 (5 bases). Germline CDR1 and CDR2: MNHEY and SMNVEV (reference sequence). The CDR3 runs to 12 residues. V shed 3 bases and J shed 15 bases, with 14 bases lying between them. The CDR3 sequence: CASSFVQGRMFF. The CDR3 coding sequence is TGTGCCAGCAGTTTCGTGCAGGGAAGGATGTTTTTT.

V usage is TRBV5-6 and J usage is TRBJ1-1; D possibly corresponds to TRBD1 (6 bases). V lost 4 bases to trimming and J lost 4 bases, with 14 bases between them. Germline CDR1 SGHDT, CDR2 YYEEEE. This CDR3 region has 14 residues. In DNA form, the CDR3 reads TGTGCCAGCAGCGAAAGCCAGGGGAGCACTGAAGCTTTCTTT. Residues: CASSESQGSTEAFF.

The DNA of the CDR3 is TGTGCCACCAGTGCCCCCGGGACTAGCGGGGTTACCTACAATGAGCAGTTCTTC. Its protein product is CATSAPGTSGVTYNEQFF. This chain uses TRBV24-1 with TRBJ2-1; TRBD2 aligns across 13 bases. The junction had 8 bases not matched to a gene; V was cut back by 5 bases and J by 2 bases. The CDR3 runs to 18 residues. From germline, CDR1 is KGHDR and CDR2 SFDVKD.

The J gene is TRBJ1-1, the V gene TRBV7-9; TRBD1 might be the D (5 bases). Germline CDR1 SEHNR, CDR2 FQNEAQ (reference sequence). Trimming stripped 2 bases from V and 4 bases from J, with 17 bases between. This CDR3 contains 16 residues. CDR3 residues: CASSLNLGWGVTEAFF. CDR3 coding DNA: TGTGCCAGCAGCTTAAATTTGGGATGGGGCGTCACTGAAGCTTTCTTT.